These 11 T cell receptor beta chains originate from one sample sequenced in a study of blood T cell repertoires in COVID-19. Method: immunoSEQ multiplex PCR; TCRdb's copy keeps in-frame clones and lacks some. The sample lists tens of thousands of clones, about 77% occurring once. The sequenced material came from peripheral blood. The receptors shown here come from a woman aged 70-85 years with acute or convalescent COVID-19.

This chain's CDR3 is CSVGQTYNEQFF. DNA of the CDR3: TGCAGCGTTGGGCAAACCTACAATGAGCAGTTCTTC. This rearrangement joins TRBV29-1 to TRBJ2-1; the D is unclear. The CDR3 consists of 12 residues. Trimming removed 4 bases from V and 2 bases from J, with 6 bases in between. Germline CDR1 and CDR2: SQVTM and ANQGSEA.

The V call is TRBV27, the J call TRBJ2-7; 11 bases align to TRBD1. CDR3 size: 16 residues. Germline CDR1 is MNHEY and CDR2 is SMNVEV (reference sequence). V lost 1 base, J lost 6 bases, and 8 bases stayed unmatched. CDR3 sequence (DNA): TGTGCCAGCAGTTTATTCCAGACCGGGACAGGGGGCGAGCAGTACTTC. Amino acids: CASSLFQTGTGGEQYF.

This clone appeared once. The chain links TRBV5-1 to TRBJ1-6; 8 nucleotides line up with TRBD1. CDR1 is SGHRS, CDR2 YFSETQ, per germline. The V and J ends lost 4 bases and 8 bases, in that order; junction bases with no gene match: 5. The CDR3 is 14 amino acids. The CDR3 protein is CASSVSTGDSPLHF. CDR3 sequence (DNA): TGCGCCAGCAGCGTGTCGACAGGGGATTCACCCCTCCACTTT.

The rearrangement uses TRBV4-3 and TRBJ1-4; 8 positions agree with TRBD1. V was clipped by 0 bases and J by 3 bases; unmatched bases: 12. Germline V gene sequence: CDR1 LGHNA, CDR2 YSLEER. The CDR3 is 19 amino acids. CDR3 nucleotide sequence: TGCGCCAGCAGCCAAGATCTGGGTGGGACAGGACGTCCTAATGAAAAACTGTTTTTT. It is translated as CASSQDLGGTGRPNEKLFF.

The chain combines TRBV13 with TRBJ2-7, with 13 bases that match TRBD2. J gave up 2 bases and V 11 bases, and 9 bases lay outside the gene matches. CDR3 length: 15 amino acids. From germline, CDR1 is PRHDT and CDR2 FYEKMQ (reference sequence). The CDR3 region has the DNA TGTGCCTGGGGACTAGCGGGATTCGCCCCCTACGAGCAGTACTTC. It specifies CAWGLAGFAPYEQYF.

This clone was recorded only once. Other nucleotide sequences from this sample produce the same CDR3. The chain employs TRBV27 and TRBJ1-4, with TRBD1 identical over 7 bases. The V gene end was trimmed by 8 bases and the J gene end by 5 bases; junction bases not matched to a gene: 8. This CDR3 region has 14 residues. Germline CDR1 MNHEY, CDR2 SMNVEV (reference sequence). CDR3 sequence: CASSRDRNNEKLFF. The CDR3 nucleotides read TGTGCCAGCTCTCGGGACAGAAACAATGAAAAACTGTTTTTT. Full variable domain (rest looked up from reference TRBV27 and TRBJ1-4): EAQVTQNPRYLITVTGKKLTVTCSQNMNHEYMSWYRQDPGLGLRQIYYSMNVEVTDKGDVPEGYKVSRKEKRNFPLILESPSPNQTSLYFCASSRDRNNEKLFFGSGTQLSVL.

This clone was counted between two and nine times. This CDR3 is also generated by other DNA sequences in the sample. The rearrangement uses TRBV5-1 and TRBJ2-7; 10 nucleotides align to TRBD1. Per the germline V gene, CDR1 is SGHRS and CDR2 is YFSETQ. V lost 4 bases to trimming and J lost 3 bases; unmatched junction nucleotides: 4. The CDR3 is 14 amino acids. This CDR3 reads CASSPGQGIYEQYF. The CDR3 DNA is TGCGCCAGCAGCCCGGGACAGGGGATCTACGAGCAGTACTTC. Drawing the rest from reference TRBV5-1 and TRBJ2-7, the complete variable domain is KAGVTQTPRYLIKTRGQQVTLSCSPISGHRSVSWYQQTPGQGLQFLFEYFSETQRNKGNFPGRFSGRQFSNSRSEMNVSTLELGDSALYLCASSPGQGIYEQYFGPGTRLTVT.

The chain joins TRBV19 to TRBJ1-5, with unresolved D. Trimming took off 6 bases at V and 7 bases at J, with 10 bases between the two ends. This CDR3 is built from 12 residues. CDR1 LNHDA and CDR2 SQIVND come from the germline V gene (reference sequence). The CDR3 here is CASRRLDQPQHF. In DNA, the CDR3 is TGTGCCAGTAGGAGGCTAGACCAGCCCCAGCATTTT.

The V call is TRBV29-1, the J call TRBJ1-4, with TRBD1 identical over 7 bases. The ends lost 4 bases at V and 7 bases at J; junction bases unmatched: 6. The CDR3 covers 13 residues. Germline assignment: CDR1 SQVTM and CDR2 ANQGSEA. CDR3 region: CSVGPGGREKLFF. In nucleotides, the CDR3 is TGCAGCGTTGGACCAGGGGGGCGTGAAAAACTGTTTTTT.

This sequence joins TRBV29-1 and TRBJ1-1; no reliable D call. Germline V CDR1 and CDR2: SQVTM, ANQGSEA. The CDR3 is 13 residues long. V was clipped by 5 bases and J by 1 base, with 11 bases between them. Here the CDR3 reads CSVHWAGNTEAFF. In DNA form, the CDR3 reads TGCAGCGTTCACTGGGCTGGGAACACTGAAGCTTTCTTT.

The chain employs TRBV7-2 and TRBJ1-4, with D perhaps TRBD1 (6 bases). V gave up 5 bases and J gave up 7 bases, with 14 bases separating them. This CDR3 spans 14 amino acids. Germline CDR1 SGHTA, CDR2 FQGNSA. The CDR3 sequence is CASSESGTSEKLFF. In DNA, the CDR3 is TGTGCCAGCAGCGAATCCGGGACAAGTGAAAAACTGTTTTTT.